Sequencing of this TCR beta chain was carried out in a study of cytomegalovirus exposure and HLA in healthy donors. Findings and limits, study-wide: Researchers reported that a few CMV-associated chains were confirmed in vitro as CMV antigen-specific. The presence/absence work took it that sequencing depth was about the same across donors.

This clone was detected only once. Its antigen is currently unknown. As for the donors, each was a healthy bone marrow donor. Primers for the PCR totalled 60 Vbeta and 13 Jbeta. As processed by the authors: In a later analysis, the count reached about 82 million unique TCR beta chains, with roughly 11 million shared. Data came from immunoSEQ multiplex PCR; TCRdb stores just in-frame clones and leaves some out. The DNA was the basis for D and trimming; V, J and clone size are from that table. Here the sample spans some 170,000 clones, around 90% being singletons. Material for sequencing was PBMCs. The TCR was taken from a woman younger than 45 in good health and CMV-seronegative.

The CDR3 reads CASHRDTPYEQYF. In DNA, the CDR3 is TGCGCCAGCCACCGGGACACCCCCTACGAGCAGTACTTC. The gene calls are TRBV5-1 and TRBJ2-7; possible D gene TRBD1, 6 bases. The germline gives CDR1 SGHRS, CDR2 YFSETQ. The CDR3 length is 13 residues. V was trimmed by 7 bases and J by 2 bases, leaving 13 bases between them.